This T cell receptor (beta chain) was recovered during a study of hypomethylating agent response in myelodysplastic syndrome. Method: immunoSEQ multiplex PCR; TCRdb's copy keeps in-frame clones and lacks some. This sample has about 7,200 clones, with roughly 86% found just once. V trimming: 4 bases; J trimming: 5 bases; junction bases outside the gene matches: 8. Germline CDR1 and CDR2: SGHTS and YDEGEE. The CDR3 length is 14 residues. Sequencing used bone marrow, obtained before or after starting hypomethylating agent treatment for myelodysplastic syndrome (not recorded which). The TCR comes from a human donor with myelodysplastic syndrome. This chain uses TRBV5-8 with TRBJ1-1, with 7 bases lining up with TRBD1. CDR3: CASSLGQALTEAFF. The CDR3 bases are TGTGCCAGCAGCCTTGGACAGGCCCTTACTGAAGCTTTCTTT.